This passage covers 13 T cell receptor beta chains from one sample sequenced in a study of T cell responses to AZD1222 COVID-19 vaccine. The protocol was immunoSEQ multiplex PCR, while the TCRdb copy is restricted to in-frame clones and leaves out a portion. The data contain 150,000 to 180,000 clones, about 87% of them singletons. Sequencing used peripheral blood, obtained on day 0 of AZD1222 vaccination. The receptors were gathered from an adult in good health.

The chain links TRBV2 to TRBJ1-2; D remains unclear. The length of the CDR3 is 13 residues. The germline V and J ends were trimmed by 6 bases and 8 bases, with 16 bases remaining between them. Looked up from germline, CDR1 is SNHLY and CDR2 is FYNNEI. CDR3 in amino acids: CASRGVKVWGYTF. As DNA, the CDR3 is TGTGCCAGCAGGGGAGTAAAAGTGTGGGGCTACACCTTC. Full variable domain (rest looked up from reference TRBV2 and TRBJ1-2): EPEVTQTPSHQVTQMGQEVILRCVPISNHLYFYWYRQILGQKVEFLVSFYNNEISEKSEIFDDQFSVERPDGSNFTLKIRSTKLEDSAMYFCASRGVKVWGYTFGSGTRLTVV.

As DNA, the CDR3 is TGTGCCAGCAGCAAAGGAGGTGCTAGCTGGCTTACGCAGTATTTT. Its protein is CASSKGGASWLTQYF. The chain links TRBV21-1 to TRBJ2-3; the table's D gene call, TRBD2, was not cross checked with the DNA. TRBV21-1 is described as a pseudogene. This CDR3 contains 15 residues.

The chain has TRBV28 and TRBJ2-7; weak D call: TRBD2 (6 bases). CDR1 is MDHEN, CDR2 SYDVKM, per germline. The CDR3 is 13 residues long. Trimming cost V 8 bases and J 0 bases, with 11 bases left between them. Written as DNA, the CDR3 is TGTGCCAGCGGATCCGGGGGCTCCTACGAGCAGTACTTC. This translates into CASGSGGSYEQYF.

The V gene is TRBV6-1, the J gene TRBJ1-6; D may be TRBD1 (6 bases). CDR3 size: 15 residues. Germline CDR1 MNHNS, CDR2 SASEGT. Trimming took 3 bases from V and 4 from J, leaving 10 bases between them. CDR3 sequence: CASSEGRGYNSPLHF. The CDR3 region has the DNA TGTGCCAGCAGTGAGGGCAGGGGATATAATTCACCCCTCCACTTT.

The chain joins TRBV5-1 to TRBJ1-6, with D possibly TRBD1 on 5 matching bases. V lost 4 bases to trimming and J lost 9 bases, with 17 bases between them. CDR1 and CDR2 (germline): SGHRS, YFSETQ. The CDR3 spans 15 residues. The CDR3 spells CASSPGSAGGSPLHF. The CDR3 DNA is TGCGCCAGCAGCCCGGGATCCGCCGGGGGTTCACCCCTCCACTTT.

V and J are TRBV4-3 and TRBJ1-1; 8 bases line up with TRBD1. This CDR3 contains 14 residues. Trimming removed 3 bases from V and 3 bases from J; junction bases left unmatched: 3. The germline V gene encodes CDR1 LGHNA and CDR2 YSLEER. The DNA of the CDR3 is TGCGCCAGCAGCCAGGACAGGGTGCACACTGAAGCTTTCTTT. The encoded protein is CASSQDRVHTEAFF.

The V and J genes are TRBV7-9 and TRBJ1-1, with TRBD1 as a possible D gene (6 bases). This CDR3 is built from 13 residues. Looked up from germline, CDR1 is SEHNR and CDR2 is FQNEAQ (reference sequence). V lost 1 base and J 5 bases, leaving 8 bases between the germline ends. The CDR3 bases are TGTGCCAGCAGCTTAGGAGGGGGGACTGAAGCTTTCTTT. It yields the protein CASSLGGGTEAFF. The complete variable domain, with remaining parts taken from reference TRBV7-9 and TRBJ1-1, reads DTGVSQNPRHKITKRGQNVTFRCDPISEHNRLYWYRQTLGQGPEFLTYFQNEAQLEKSRLLSDRFSAERPKGSFSTLEIQRTEQGDSAMYLCASSLGGGTEAFFGQGTRLTVV.

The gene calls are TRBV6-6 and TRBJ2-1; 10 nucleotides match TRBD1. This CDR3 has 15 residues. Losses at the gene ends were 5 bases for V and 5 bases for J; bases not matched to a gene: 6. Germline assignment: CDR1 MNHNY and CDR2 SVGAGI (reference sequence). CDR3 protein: CASSQSGTGDNEQFF. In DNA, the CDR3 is TGTGCCAGCAGTCAATCCGGGACAGGGGACAATGAGCAGTTCTTC.

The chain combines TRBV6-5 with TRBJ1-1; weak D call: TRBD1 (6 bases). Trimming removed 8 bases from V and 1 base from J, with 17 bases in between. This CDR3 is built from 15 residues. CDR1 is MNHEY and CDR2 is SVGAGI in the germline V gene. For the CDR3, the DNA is TGTGCCAGCTTCCCACCGACAGGTCAGAACACTGAAGCTTTCTTT. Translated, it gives CASFPPTGQNTEAFF.

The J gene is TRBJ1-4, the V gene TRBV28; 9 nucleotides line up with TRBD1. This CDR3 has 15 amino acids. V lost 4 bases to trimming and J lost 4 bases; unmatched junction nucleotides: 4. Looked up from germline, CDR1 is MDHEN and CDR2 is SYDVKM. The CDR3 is CASSSETGGNEKLFF. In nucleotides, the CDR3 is TGTGCCAGCAGTTCCGAGACAGGGGGTAATGAAAAACTGTTTTTT.

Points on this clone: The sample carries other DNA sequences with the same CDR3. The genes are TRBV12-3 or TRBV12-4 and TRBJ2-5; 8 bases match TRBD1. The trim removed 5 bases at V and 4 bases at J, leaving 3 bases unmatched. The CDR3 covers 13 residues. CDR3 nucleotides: TGTGCCAGCAGTCGTACAGGGGGAGAGACCCAGTACTTC. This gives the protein CASSRTGGETQYF.

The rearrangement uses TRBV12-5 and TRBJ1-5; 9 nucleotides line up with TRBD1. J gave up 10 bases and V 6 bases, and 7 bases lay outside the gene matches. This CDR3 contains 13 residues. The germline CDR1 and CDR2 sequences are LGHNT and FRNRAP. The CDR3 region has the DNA TGTGCTAGTGGGGGGACAGGGACGTCCCCCCAGCATTTT. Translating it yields CASGGTGTSPQHF.

CDR3: CASSLSLRGYTF. CDR3 in DNA: TGTGCCAGCTCCTTAAGTCTGCGTGGCTACACCTTC. The genes are TRBV18 and TRBJ1-2; D gene uncertain. The CDR3 has 12 amino acids. Deletions cut 6 bases from V and 7 bases from J, with 12 bases between. Germline CDR1 KGHSH, CDR2 LQKENI.